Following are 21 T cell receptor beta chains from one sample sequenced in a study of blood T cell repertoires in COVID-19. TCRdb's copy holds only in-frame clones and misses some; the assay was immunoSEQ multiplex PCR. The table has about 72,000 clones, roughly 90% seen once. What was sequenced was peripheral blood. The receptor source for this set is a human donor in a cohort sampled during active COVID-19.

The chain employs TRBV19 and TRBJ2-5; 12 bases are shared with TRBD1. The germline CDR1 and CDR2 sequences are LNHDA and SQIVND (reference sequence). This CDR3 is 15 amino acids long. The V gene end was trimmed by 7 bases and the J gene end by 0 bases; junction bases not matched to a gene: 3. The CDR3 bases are TGTGCCAGTACCCGGGACAGGGGGCACCAAGAGACCCAGTACTTC. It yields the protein CASTRDRGHQETQYF.

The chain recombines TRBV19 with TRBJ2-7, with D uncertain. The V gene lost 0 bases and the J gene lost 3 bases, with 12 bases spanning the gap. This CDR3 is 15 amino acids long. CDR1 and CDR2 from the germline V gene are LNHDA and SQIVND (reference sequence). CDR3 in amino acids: CASSIDGGGLYEQYF. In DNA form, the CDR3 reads TGTGCCAGTAGTATAGATGGCGGCGGTCTCTACGAGCAGTACTTC.

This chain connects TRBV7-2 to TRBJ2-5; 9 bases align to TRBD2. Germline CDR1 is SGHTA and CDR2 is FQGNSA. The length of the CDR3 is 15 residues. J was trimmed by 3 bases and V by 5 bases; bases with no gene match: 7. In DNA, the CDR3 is TGTGCCAGCAGCCTCAGCGGGGGGAACGAAGAGACCCAGTACTTC. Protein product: CASSLSGGNEETQYF.

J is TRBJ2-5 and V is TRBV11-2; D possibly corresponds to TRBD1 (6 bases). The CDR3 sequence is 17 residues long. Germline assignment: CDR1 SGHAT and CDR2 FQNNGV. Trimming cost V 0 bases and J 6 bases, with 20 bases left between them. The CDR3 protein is CASSLDFGQGPSQTQYF. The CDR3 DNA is TGTGCCAGCAGCTTAGATTTCGGTCAGGGGCCTTCTCAGACCCAGTACTTC.

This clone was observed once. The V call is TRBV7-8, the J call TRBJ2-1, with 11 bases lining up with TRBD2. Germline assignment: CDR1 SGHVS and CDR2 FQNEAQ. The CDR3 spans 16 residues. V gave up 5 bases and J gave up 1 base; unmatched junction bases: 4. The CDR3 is CASSLGTSGSYNEQFF. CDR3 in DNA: TGTGCCAGCAGCCTCGGGACTAGCGGATCCTACAATGAGCAGTTCTTC.

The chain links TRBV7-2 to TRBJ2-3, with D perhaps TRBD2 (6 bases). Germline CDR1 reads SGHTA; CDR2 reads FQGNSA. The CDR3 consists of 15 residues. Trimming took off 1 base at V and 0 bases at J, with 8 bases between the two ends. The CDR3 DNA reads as TGTGCCAGCAGCTTAGTTGGGGGGAGCACAGATACGCAGTATTTT. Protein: CASSLVGGSTDTQYF.

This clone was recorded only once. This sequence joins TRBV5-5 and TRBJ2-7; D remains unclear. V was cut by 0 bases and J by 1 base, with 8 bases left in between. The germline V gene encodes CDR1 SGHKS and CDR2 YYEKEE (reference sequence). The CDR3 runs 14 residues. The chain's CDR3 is CASSLDPGSYEQYF. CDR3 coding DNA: TGTGCCAGCAGCTTGGACCCAGGTTCCTACGAGCAGTACTTC.

CDR3 protein: CASSTARQTANYGYTF. In DNA form, the CDR3 reads TGTGCCAGTAGTACCGCTAGACAGACCGCTAACTATGGCTACACCTTC. This chain links TRBV19 with TRBJ1-2, with D perhaps TRBD1 (5 bases). Germline V gene lookup returns CDR1 LNHDA and CDR2 SQIVND (reference sequence). Trimming pared 4 bases from V and 0 bases from J, leaving 15 bases between. This CDR3 has 16 residues. The full variable domain, in which reference TRBV19 and TRBJ1-2 provide the parts outside the CDR3, is DGGITQSPKYLFRKEGQNVTLSCEQNLNHDAMYWYRQDPGQGLRLIYYSQIVNDFQKGDIAEGYSVSREKKESFPLTVTSAQKNPTAFYLCASSTARQTANYGYTFGSGTRLTVV.

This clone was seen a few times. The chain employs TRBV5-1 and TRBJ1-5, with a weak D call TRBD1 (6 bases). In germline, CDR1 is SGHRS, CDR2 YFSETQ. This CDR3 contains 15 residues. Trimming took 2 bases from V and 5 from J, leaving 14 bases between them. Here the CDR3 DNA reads TGCGCCAGCAGCTTTTTACCGGGGGGCGATCAGCCCCAGCATTTT. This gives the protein CASSFLPGGDQPQHF. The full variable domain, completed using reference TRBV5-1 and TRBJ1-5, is KAGVTQTPRYLIKTRGQQVTLSCSPISGHRSVSWYQQTPGQGLQFLFEYFSETQRNKGNFPGRFSGRQFSNSRSEMNVSTLELGDSALYLCASSFLPGGDQPQHFGDGTRLSIL.

CDR3 DNA: TGCGCCAGCAGCCAAGATTCGCGGGGCTGGAATTCACCCCTCCACTTT. It codes for CASSQDSRGWNSPLHF. J is TRBJ1-6 and V is TRBV4-3; D possibly corresponds to TRBD1 (5 bases). The CDR3 contains 16 residues. Trimming removed 0 bases from V and 7 bases from J, with 13 bases in between. Looked up from germline, CDR1 is LGHNA and CDR2 is YSLEER.

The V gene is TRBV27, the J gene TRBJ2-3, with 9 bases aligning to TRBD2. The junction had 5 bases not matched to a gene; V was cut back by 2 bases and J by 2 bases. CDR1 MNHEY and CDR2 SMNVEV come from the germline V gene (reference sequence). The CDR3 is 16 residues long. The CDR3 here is CASSLNGLAYTDTQYF. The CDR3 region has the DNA TGTGCCAGCAGTTTAAACGGACTAGCGTACACAGATACGCAGTATTTT.

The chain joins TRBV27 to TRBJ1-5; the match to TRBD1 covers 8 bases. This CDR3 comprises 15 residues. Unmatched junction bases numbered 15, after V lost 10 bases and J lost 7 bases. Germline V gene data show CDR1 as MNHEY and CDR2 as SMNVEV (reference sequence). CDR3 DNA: TGTGCCAACGGACAGGGAGGGGTGCTGGAACAGCCCCAGCATTTT. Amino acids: CANGQGGVLEQPQHF.

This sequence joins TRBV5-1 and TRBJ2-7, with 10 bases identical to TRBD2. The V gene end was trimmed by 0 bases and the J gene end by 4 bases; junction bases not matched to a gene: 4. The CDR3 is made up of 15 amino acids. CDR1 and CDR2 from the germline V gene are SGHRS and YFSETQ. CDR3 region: CASSLGAGGVYEQYF. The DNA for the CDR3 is TGCGCCAGCAGCTTGGGAGCGGGAGGGGTATACGAGCAGTACTTC.

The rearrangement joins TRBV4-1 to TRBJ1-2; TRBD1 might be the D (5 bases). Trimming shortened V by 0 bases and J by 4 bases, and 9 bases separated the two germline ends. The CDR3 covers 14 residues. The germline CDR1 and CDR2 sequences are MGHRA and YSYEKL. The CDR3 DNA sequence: TGCGCCAGCAGCCAAGAACCCAGGGCCTATGGCTACACCTTC. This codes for CASSQEPRAYGYTF.

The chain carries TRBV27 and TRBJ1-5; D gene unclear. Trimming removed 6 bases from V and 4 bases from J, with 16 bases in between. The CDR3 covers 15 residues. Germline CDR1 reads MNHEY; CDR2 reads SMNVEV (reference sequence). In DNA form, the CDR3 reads TGTGCCAGCAGCTCGGGCGGAGGGTGGAATCAGCCCCAGCATTTT. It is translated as CASSSGGGWNQPQHF.

For the CDR3, the DNA is TGTGCCAGCAGCCAAACAGGGGGCGAAGCCGGGGAGCTGTTTTTT. Protein product: CASSQTGGEAGELFF. The gene calls are TRBV4-2 and TRBJ2-2; 9 bases agree with TRBD1. This CDR3 is built from 15 residues. V shed 2 bases, J shed 6 bases, and the junction held 4 bases outside the gene matches. The germline CDR1 and CDR2 sequences are LGHNA and YNFKEQ.

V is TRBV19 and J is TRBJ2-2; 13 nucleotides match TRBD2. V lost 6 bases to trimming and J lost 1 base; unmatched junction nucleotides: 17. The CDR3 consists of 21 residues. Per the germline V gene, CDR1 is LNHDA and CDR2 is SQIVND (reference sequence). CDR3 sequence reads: CASRLDRDRRLAGGNTGELFF. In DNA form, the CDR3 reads TGTGCCAGTAGGCTTGACAGGGACCGAAGACTAGCGGGAGGGAACACCGGGGAGCTGTTTTTT.

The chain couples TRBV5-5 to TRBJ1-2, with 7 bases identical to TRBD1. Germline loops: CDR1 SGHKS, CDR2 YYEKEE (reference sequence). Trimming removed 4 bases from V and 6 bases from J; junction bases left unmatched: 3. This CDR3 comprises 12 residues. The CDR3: CASSPQGDGYTF. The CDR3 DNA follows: TGTGCCAGCAGCCCCCAGGGGGATGGCTACACCTTC. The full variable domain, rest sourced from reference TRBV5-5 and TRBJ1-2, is DAGVTQSPTHLIKTRGQQVTLRCSPISGHKSVSWYQQVLGQGPQFIFQYYEKEERGRGNFPDRFSARQFPNYSSELNVNALLLGDSALYLCASSPQGDGYTFGSGTRLTVV.

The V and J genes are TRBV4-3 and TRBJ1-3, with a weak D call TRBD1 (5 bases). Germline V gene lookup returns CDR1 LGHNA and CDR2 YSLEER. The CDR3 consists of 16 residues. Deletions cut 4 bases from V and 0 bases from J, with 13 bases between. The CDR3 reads CASSLGGGRSGNTIYF. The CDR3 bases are TGCGCCAGCAGCCTCGGGGGGGGTCGCTCTGGAAACACCATATATTTT.

Written as DNA, the CDR3 is TGTGCCAGCAGCTTAGCGCGGCAAGAGACCCAGTACTTC. Translated, it gives CASSLARQETQYF. The V and J genes are TRBV7-2 and TRBJ2-5; D ambiguous. This CDR3 region has 13 residues. In germline, CDR1 is SGHTA, CDR2 FQGNSA. Between the trimmed V and J ends, which lost 0 bases and 2 bases, there was a span of 4 bases.

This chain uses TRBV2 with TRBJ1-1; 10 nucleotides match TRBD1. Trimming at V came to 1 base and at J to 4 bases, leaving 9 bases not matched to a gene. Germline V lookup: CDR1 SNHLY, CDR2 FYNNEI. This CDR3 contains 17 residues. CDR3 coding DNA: TGTGCCAGCAGTGAAGAGGGGATAAGGACAGGGGGCACTGAAGCTTTCTTT. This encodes CASSEEGIRTGGTEAFF.